Below are 8 T cell receptor beta chains sequenced from a single sample in a study of monozygotic twins with inflammatory bowel disease. Reprocessing the 5' RACE reads, TCRdb reports a single entry for every CDR3 protein and omits DNA. This table lists 170,000 or so distinct CDR3 sequences. Input material: blood. All receptors derive from a human donor with ulcerative colitis or Crohn's disease, or a healthy co-twin of an affected twin (not recorded which).

The CDR3 loop reads CSAPGGLGQNIQYF. This chain joins TRBV20-1 and TRBJ2-4; TCRdb's D call, TRBD1, is unchecked because there is no DNA. CDR1 and CDR2 (germline): DFQATT, SNEGSKA (reference sequence). The CDR3 is made up of 14 amino acids.

V usage is TRBV10-3 and J usage is TRBJ1-5; TCRdb names TRBD1, which stays unverified in the absence of DNA. The germline V gene encodes CDR1 ENHRY and CDR2 SYGVKD. The CDR3 is made up of 14 amino acids. The CDR3 is CAIGGDTSRQPQHF.

This sequence joins TRBV7-2 and TRBJ2-6. This CDR3 is 16 amino acids long. Germline CDR1 SGHTA, CDR2 FQGNSA. CDR3 sequence reads: CASSLNRGSGANVLTF.

This sequence joins TRBV5-1 and TRBJ2-7. Germline assignment: CDR1 SGHRS and CDR2 YFSETQ. CDR3 length equals 14 residues. The CDR3 here is CASSVTGTTYEQYF. The variable domain in full, with the rest retrieved from reference TRBV5-1 and TRBJ2-7, is KAGVTQTPRYLIKTRGQQVTLSCSPISGHRSVSWYQQTPGQGLQFLFEYFSETQRNKGNFPGRFSGRQFSNSRSEMNVSTLELGDSALYLCASSVTGTTYEQYFGPGTRLTVT.

The J gene is TRBJ1-3, the V gene TRBV29-1. This CDR3 contains 14 residues. Germline CDR1 SQVTM, CDR2 ANQGSEA. CDR3 residues: CSVEVVGSGNTIYF.

V is TRBV7-8 and J is TRBJ1-3; as DNA is missing, the TRBD1 call by TCRdb cannot be tested. This CDR3 has 15 amino acids. Germline V gene data show CDR1 as SGHVS and CDR2 as FQNEAQ. This CDR3 is CASSSQDRNGNTIYF.

CDR3 region: CSARNRLAGAGEQFF. The V and J genes are TRBV20-1 and TRBJ2-1; lacking DNA, the TRBD1 call made by TCRdb goes unchecked. Germline CDR1 and CDR2: DFQATT and SNEGSKA (reference sequence). The CDR3 contains 15 residues.

This chain uses TRBV28 with TRBJ1-6. The CDR3 has 13 residues. Germline V gene sequence: CDR1 MDHEN, CDR2 SYDVKM. This CDR3 reads CASSLWPNSPLHF.